The 28 T cell receptor beta chains below were found in one sample sequenced in a study of shared T cell receptors in the human thymus. Profiled with immunoSEQ multiplex PCR; TCRdb holds only in-frame clones, not every one. The sample lists some 660,000 clones, around 87% occurring once. The data also belong to a second study, concerning human thymus T cells.

The material sequenced was thymocytes. These receptors were taken from a boy under three years old with a congenital heart defect.

The chain couples TRBV9 to TRBJ2-3, with 8 bases that match TRBD1. The germline V gene has CDR1 SGDLS and CDR2 YYNGEE. The CDR3 is made up of 18 amino acids. V lost 0 bases to trimming and J lost 0 bases; unmatched junction nucleotides: 9. CDR3 coding DNA: TGTGCCAGCAGCGTAGCAGTATGGACAGGGCCTAGCACAGATACGCAGTATTTT. It translates to CASSVAVWTGPSTDTQYF.

The J gene is TRBJ1-2, the V gene TRBV28; 8 positions agree with TRBD1. Trimming removed 6 bases from V and 7 bases from J; junction bases left unmatched: 7. The V gene's germline CDR1 is MDHEN and CDR2 SYDVKM. This CDR3 spans 13 amino acids. The CDR3 DNA is TGTGCCAGCAGACGAGGACAGGGAGTTGGCTACACCTTC. This translates into CASRRGQGVGYTF.

The chain recombines TRBV19 with TRBJ2-7, with D perhaps TRBD2 (5 bases). The CDR3 is made up of 19 amino acids. Germline V gives CDR1 LNHDA, CDR2 SQIVND (reference sequence). Trimming removed 6 bases from V and 3 bases from J, with 30 bases in between. The CDR3, as DNA: TGTGCCAGTAGAGTGGCTATCCTACTGGCCTCGACTATGCGCTACGAGCAGTACTTC. The encoded protein is CASRVAILLASTMRYEQYF.

V is TRBV4-3 and J is TRBJ1-3; 7 bases are shared with TRBD1. CDR3 length: 20 residues. V lost 4 bases, J lost 0 bases, and 18 bases stayed unmatched. Per germline, CDR1 LGHNA and CDR2 YSLEER. The CDR3 reads CASSPSEGQRNLLSGNTIYF. The CDR3 DNA is TGCGCCAGCAGCCCCTCGGAGGGACAGAGAAACCTACTCTCTGGAAACACCATATATTTT.

This sequence joins TRBV2 and TRBJ1-1, with a tentative D call TRBD1 (5 bases). Germline assignment: CDR1 SNHLY and CDR2 FYNNEI. This CDR3 has 11 residues. Trimming pared 5 bases from V and 6 bases from J, leaving 7 bases between. In DNA form, the CDR3 reads TGTGCCAGCAGTCAGGGCGCTGAAGCTTTCTTT. Translated, it gives CASSQGAEAFF.

The chain carries TRBV27 and TRBJ1-2; 9 positions agree with TRBD1. The CDR3 has 14 amino acids. Germline V gene lookup returns CDR1 MNHEY and CDR2 SMNVEV (reference sequence). Trimming removed 2 bases from V and 4 bases from J; junction bases left unmatched: 2. This CDR3 is CASSLKGQGYGYTF. The CDR3 nucleotides read TGTGCCAGCAGTTTAAAGGGACAGGGCTATGGCTACACCTTC.

The chain is built from TRBV15 and TRBJ2-3; D unclear. CDR1 is LNHNV and CDR2 is YYDKDF in the germline V gene (reference sequence). V lost 0 bases and J lost 2, with 9 bases in between. This CDR3 has 15 amino acids. The CDR3 loop reads CATSRDSEDTDTQYF. The CDR3 bases are TGTGCCACCAGCAGAGATTCTGAGGACACAGATACGCAGTATTTT. Together with reference TRBV15 and TRBJ2-3, the CDR3 gives the full variable domain: DAMVIQNPRYQVTQFGKPVTLSCSQTLNHNVMYWYQQKSSQAPKLLFHYYDKDFNNEADTPDNFQSRRPNTSFCFLDIRSPGLGDTAMYLCATSRDSEDTDTQYFGPGTRLTVL.

V is TRBV5-1 and J is TRBJ2-7, with a weak D call TRBD2 (6 bases). The CDR3 runs to 16 residues. Germline values: CDR1 SGHRS, CDR2 YFSETQ. Trimming cost V 3 bases and J 0 bases, with 16 bases left between them. The CDR3 DNA follows: TGCGCCAGCAGCTACAACCCGGGACTTGTCTCCTACGAGCAGTACTTC. It specifies CASSYNPGLVSYEQYF.

Written as DNA, the CDR3 is TGTGCCAGCAGCTCCAACAGGGGGCGGGGGAACACTGAAGCTTTCTTT. This translates into CASSSNRGRGNTEAFF. The V gene is TRBV7-8, the J gene TRBJ1-1; TRBD1 matches at 9 bases. Germline CDR1 reads SGHVS; CDR2 reads FQNEAQ. The CDR3 is 16 residues long. Losses at the gene ends were 4 bases for V and 1 base for J; bases not matched to a gene: 7.

The V and J genes are TRBV27 and TRBJ2-7; TRBD1 might be the D (6 bases). Germline V gene lookup returns CDR1 MNHEY and CDR2 SMNVEV (reference sequence). V dropped 5 bases and J dropped 2 bases, with 13 bases sitting between them. The CDR3 spans 14 residues. CDR3 sequence reads: CASSTYGTPYEQYF. CDR3 nucleotide sequence: TGTGCCAGCAGTACCTACGGGACACCCTACGAGCAGTACTTC.

In its sample, this clone was seen once. The chain is built from TRBV30 and TRBJ1-1, with 7 bases identical to TRBD1. This CDR3 has 15 amino acids. With V trimmed by 2 bases and J by 3 bases, 9 bases remained unmatched. Germline V lookup: CDR1 GTSNPN, CDR2 SVGIG (reference sequence). CDR3: CAWSLGDREYTEAFF. In DNA, the CDR3 is TGTGCCTGGAGTCTGGGGGACAGAGAGTACACTGAAGCTTTCTTT. Using reference TRBV30 and TRBJ1-1 for the parts outside the CDR3, the full variable domain is SQTIHQWPATLVQPVGSPLSLECTVEGTSNPNLYWYRQAAGRGLQLLFYSVGIGQISSEVPQNLSASRPQDRQFILSSKKLLLSDSGFYLCAWSLGDREYTEAFFGQGTRLTVV.

The chain joins TRBV28 to TRBJ1-1, with unresolved D. With 6 bases removed from V and 2 bases from J, the gap between germline ends came to 13 bases. This CDR3 spans 14 amino acids. Germline-derived CDR1 and CDR2 are MDHEN and SYDVKM. The CDR3, as DNA: TGTGCCAGCAGGAGGGAGTCTGAAAACACTGAAGCTTTCTTT. Protein: CASRRESENTEAFF.

The chain employs TRBV14 and TRBJ2-1, with 9 nucleotides matching TRBD2. Per germline, CDR1 SGHDN and CDR2 FVKESK. This CDR3 contains 17 residues. Trimming cost V 0 bases and J 5 bases; bases outside gene matches: 8. The CDR3 sequence: CASSQDFVAGEDNEQFF. In nucleotides, the CDR3 is TGTGCCAGCAGCCAAGATTTTGTAGCGGGAGAGGACAATGAGCAGTTCTTC. Combining the CDR3 with reference TRBV14 and TRBJ2-1 gives the whole variable domain EAGVTQFPSHSVIEKGQTVTLRCDPISGHDNLYWYRRVMGKEIKFLLHFVKESKQDESGMPNNRFLAERTGGTYSTLKVQPAELEDSGVYFCASSQDFVAGEDNEQFFGPGTRLTVL.

The CDR3 loop is CASSPAAGRNEKLFF. The DNA of the CDR3 is TGTGCCAGCAGCCCCGCGGCGGGTAGGAATGAAAAACTGTTTTTT. The genes are TRBV7-6 and TRBJ1-4; no clear D. Deletions cut 5 bases from V and 5 bases from J, with 15 bases between. Germline values: CDR1 SGHVS, CDR2 FNYEAQ. The CDR3 sequence is 15 residues long.

The V and J genes are TRBV29-1 and TRBJ1-1; D gene unclear. The CDR3 loop spans 15 amino acids. Per germline, CDR1 SQVTM and CDR2 ANQGSEA. V lost 3 bases to trimming and J lost 7 bases, with 21 bases between them. In DNA form, the CDR3 reads TGCAGCGTTGAGCACAGACCACGGAGGTATAGTGAAGCTTTCTTT. It specifies CSVEHRPRRYSEAFF.

The chain carries TRBV4-1 and TRBJ2-1, with TRBD1 matching over 12 bases. The CDR3 extends over 16 amino acids. V shed 3 bases, J shed 4 bases, and the junction held 4 bases outside the gene matches. Per germline, CDR1 MGHRA and CDR2 YSYEKL. The DNA of the CDR3 is TGCGCCAGCAGCCATGGGACAGGGGGCGCTTACAATGAGCAGTTCTTC. The encoded protein is CASSHGTGGAYNEQFF.

This chain uses TRBV5-1 with TRBJ1-2, with 10 bases lining up with TRBD1. Germline CDR1 reads SGHRS; CDR2 reads YFSETQ. J gave up 8 bases and V 4 bases, and 5 bases lay outside the gene matches. This CDR3 has 13 amino acids. Here the CDR3 DNA reads TGCGCCAGCAGCCCCGACAGGGGGCGCGGCTACACCTTC. Translation: CASSPDRGRGYTF.

The rearrangement uses TRBV7-2 and TRBJ2-7; D perhaps matches TRBD2 (5 bases). Trimming took off 7 bases at V and 3 bases at J, with 16 bases between the two ends. This CDR3 is built from 14 residues. The germline CDR1 and CDR2 sequences are SGHTA and FQGNSA. CDR3 amino acids: CASNSDGIYYEQYF. The CDR3, as DNA: TGTGCCAGCAATTCGGACGGGATATACTACGAGCAGTACTTC.

The chain joins TRBV5-4 to TRBJ1-1; D not resolved. This CDR3 comprises 14 residues. Trimming took off 4 bases at V and 2 bases at J, with 12 bases between the two ends. Germline assignment: CDR1 SGHNT and CDR2 YYREEE (reference sequence). CDR3 sequence: CASSPRPSNTEAFF. The CDR3 nucleotides read TGTGCCAGCAGCCCCCGCCCAAGCAACACTGAAGCTTTCTTT.

The chain links TRBV9 to TRBJ1-2; TRBD1 agrees at 8 bases. J lost 4 bases, V lost 1 base, and 3 bases had no gene match. The CDR3 extends over 14 amino acids. Looked up from germline, CDR1 is SGDLS and CDR2 is YYNGEE. The CDR3: CASSVTGGGYGYTF. The DNA for the CDR3 is TGTGCCAGCAGCGTAACAGGGGGAGGCTATGGCTACACCTTC.

This clone was seen only a few times. The gene calls are TRBV9 and TRBJ2-7, with a possible D match to TRBD1 (6 bases). Germline CDR1 is SGDLS and CDR2 is YYNGEE. V gave up 4 bases and J gave up 3 bases, with 17 bases separating them. CDR3 length: 15 residues. Here the CDR3 DNA reads TGTGCCAGCAGCCCTCGGCAGGGGAGCAGCTACGAGCAGTACTTC. Translation: CASSPRQGSSYEQYF.

A single count supports this clone. V usage is TRBV18 and J usage is TRBJ1-1; D is ambiguous. The CDR3 runs to 16 residues. The V end lost 6 bases, the J end lost 1 base, and 18 bases lay between the germline ends. Germline V gene lookup returns CDR1 KGHSH and CDR2 LQKENI. The CDR3 sequence is CASSPGRIKRNTEAFF. CDR3 nucleotides: TGTGCCAGCTCCCCTGGTCGTATAAAGAGGAACACTGAAGCTTTCTTT.

The genes are TRBV5-4 and TRBJ1-2, with 7 bases matching TRBD1. The CDR3 totals 15 residues. Losses at the gene ends were 1 base for V and 4 bases for J; bases not matched to a gene: 7. The germline gives CDR1 SGHNT, CDR2 YYREEE (reference sequence). For the CDR3, the DNA is TGTGCCAGCAGCTTGAACCGGACAGGCGGCTATGGCTACACCTTC. It encodes CASSLNRTGGYGYTF. Filled out from reference TRBV5-4 and TRBJ1-2, the complete variable domain reads ETGVTQSPTHLIKTRGQQVTLRCSSQSGHNTVSWYQQALGQGPQFIFQYYREEENGRGNFPPRFSGLQFPNYSSELNVNALELDDSALYLCASSLNRTGGYGYTFGSGTRLTVV.

The J gene is TRBJ2-5, the V gene TRBV21-1; TRBD1 is the table's D call, not checked against the DNA. TRBV21-1 is a pseudogene locus. The CDR3 length is 15 residues. This chain's CDR3 is CASSNGQGLLETQYF. Written as DNA, the CDR3 is TGTGCCAGCAGCAACGGACAGGGGCTCTTAGAGACCCAGTACTTC.

The chain is built from TRBV9 and TRBJ2-7; no definite D call. This CDR3 is built from 14 residues. Trimming removed 0 bases from V and 3 bases from J, with 10 bases in between. Looked up from germline, CDR1 is SGDLS and CDR2 is YYNGEE. In nucleotides, the CDR3 is TGTGCCAGCAGCGTAGCTCCAGGTATCTACGAGCAGTACTTC. It translates to CASSVAPGIYEQYF.

The rearrangement joins TRBV2 to TRBJ2-7; perhaps TRBD1 as D (5 bases). CDR3 length equals 15 residues. Trimming cost V 0 bases and J 3 bases, with 12 bases left between them. CDR1 is SNHLY and CDR2 is FYNNEI in the germline V gene. CDR3: CASSEARDSNYEQYF. The CDR3 DNA sequence: TGTGCCAGCAGTGAAGCGCGAGACAGTAACTACGAGCAGTACTTC.

This chain links TRBV5-4 with TRBJ2-7; 8 bases match TRBD1. The CDR3 runs to 13 residues. The germline CDR1 and CDR2 sequences are SGHNT and YYREEE (reference sequence). Trimming took 4 bases from V and 5 from J; bases not matched to a gene: 5. DNA of the CDR3: TGTGCCAGCAGCCGGACAGGGTTTAACGAGCAGTACTTC. Translated: CASSRTGFNEQYF.

This clone has a single count. This chain links TRBV20-1 with TRBJ1-5; no definite D call. The CDR3 is made up of 11 amino acids. CDR1 is DFQATT, CDR2 SNEGSKA, per germline (reference sequence). V shed 3 bases and J shed 5 bases, with 5 bases lying between them. In nucleotides, the CDR3 is TGCAGTGCTAGTGCGCATCAGCCCCAGCATTTT. Its protein is CSASAHQPQHF.